This T cell receptor (beta chain) was observed in a study of T cell changes during pregnancy in multiple sclerosis. Looked up from germline, CDR1 is SGHRS and CDR2 is YFSETQ. The CDR3 is made up of 18 amino acids. The V segment lost 3 bases and the J segment 7 bases; nucleotides outside the gene matches: 14. Some clones are missing from TCRdb's copy, which holds only in-frame ones; the method was immunoSEQ multiplex PCR. The sample shows around 71,000 clones, roughly nine tenths of them seen only once. This chain joins TRBV5-1 and TRBJ2-5, with TRBD2 matching 14 bases. The clonotype was recovered from a female donor with multiple sclerosis, enrolled in a pregnancy study. Material: peripheral blood, obtained in the third trimester of pregnancy. The CDR3 reads CASSWGLAGALDGATQYF. The CDR3 DNA reads as TGCGCCAGCAGCTGGGGACTAGCGGGAGCCCTTGACGGCGCGACCCAGTACTTC. The full variable domain, in which reference TRBV5-1 and TRBJ2-5 provide the parts outside the CDR3, is KAGVTQTPRYLIKTRGQQVTLSCSPISGHRSVSWYQQTPGQGLQFLFEYFSETQRNKGNFPGRFSGRQFSNSRSEMNVSTLELGDSALYLCASSWGLAGALDGATQYFGPGTRLLVL.